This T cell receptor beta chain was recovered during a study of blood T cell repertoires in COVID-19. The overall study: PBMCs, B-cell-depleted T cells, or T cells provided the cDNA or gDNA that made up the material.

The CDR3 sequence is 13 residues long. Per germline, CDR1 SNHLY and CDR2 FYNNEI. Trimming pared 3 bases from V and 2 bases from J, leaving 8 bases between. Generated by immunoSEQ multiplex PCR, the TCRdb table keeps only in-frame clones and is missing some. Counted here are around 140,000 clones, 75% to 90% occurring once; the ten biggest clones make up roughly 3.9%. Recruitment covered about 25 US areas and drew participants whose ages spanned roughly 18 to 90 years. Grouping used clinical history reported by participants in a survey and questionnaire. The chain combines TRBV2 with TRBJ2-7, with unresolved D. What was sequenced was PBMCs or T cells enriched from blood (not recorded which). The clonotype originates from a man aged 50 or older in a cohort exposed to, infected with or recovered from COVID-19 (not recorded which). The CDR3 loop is CASSDWATYEQYF. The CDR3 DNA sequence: TGTGCCAGCAGTGACTGGGCCACCTACGAGCAGTACTTC.